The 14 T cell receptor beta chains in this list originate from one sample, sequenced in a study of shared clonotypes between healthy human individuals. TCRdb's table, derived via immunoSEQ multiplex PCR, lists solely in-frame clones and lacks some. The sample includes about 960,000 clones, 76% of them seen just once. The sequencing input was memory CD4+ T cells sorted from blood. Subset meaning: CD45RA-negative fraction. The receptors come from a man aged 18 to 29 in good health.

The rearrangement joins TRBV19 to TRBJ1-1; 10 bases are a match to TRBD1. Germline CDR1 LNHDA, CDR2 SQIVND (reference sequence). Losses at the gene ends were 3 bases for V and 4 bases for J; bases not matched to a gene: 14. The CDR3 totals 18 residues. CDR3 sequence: CASSIAGQGSPSSTEAFF. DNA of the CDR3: TGTGCCAGTAGTATTGCGGGACAGGGGTCCCCGTCGAGCACTGAAGCTTTCTTT.

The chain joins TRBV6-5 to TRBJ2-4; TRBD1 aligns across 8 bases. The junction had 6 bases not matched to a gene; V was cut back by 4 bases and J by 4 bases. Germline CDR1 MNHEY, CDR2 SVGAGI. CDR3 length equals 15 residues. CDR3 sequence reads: CASSFNDRGKNIQYF. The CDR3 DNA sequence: TGTGCCAGCAGTTTCAACGACAGGGGAAAAAACATTCAGTACTTC.

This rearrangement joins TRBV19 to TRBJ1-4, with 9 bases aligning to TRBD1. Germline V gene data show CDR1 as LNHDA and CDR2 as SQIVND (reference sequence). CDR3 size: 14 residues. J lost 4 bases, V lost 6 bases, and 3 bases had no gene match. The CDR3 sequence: CASSRDRVNEKLFF. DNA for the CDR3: TGTGCCAGTAGCCGGGACAGGGTTAATGAAAAACTGTTTTTT.

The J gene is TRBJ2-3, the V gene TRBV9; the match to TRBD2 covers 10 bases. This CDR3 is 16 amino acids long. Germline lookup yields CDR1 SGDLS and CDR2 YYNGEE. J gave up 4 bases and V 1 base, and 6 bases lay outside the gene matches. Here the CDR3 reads CASSVYQREGSDTQYF. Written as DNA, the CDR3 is TGTGCCAGCAGCGTATACCAGCGGGAGGGTTCAGATACGCAGTATTTT.

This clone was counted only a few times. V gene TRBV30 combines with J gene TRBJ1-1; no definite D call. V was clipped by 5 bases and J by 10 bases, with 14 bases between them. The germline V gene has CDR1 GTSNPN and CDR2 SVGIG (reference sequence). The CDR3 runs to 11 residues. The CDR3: CAWDSRGGAFF. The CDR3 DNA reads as TGTGCCTGGGACTCCCGTGGTGGAGCTTTCTTT. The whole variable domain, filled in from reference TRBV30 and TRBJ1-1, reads SQTIHQWPATLVQPVGSPLSLECTVEGTSNPNLYWYRQAAGRGLQLLFYSVGIGQISSEVPQNLSASRPQDRQFILSSKKLLLSDSGFYLCAWDSRGGAFFGQGTRLTVV.

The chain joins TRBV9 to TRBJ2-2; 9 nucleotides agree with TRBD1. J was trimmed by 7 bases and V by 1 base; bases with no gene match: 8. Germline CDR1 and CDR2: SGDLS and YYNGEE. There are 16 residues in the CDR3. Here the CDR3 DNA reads TGTGCCAGCAGCGTAAGGGAGACAGGGGGTAACGGGGAGCTGTTTTTT. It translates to CASSVRETGGNGELFF.

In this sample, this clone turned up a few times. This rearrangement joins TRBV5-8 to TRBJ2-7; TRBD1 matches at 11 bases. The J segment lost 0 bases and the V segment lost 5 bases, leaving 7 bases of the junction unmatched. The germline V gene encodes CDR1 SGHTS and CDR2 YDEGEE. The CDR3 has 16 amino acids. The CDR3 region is CASSSGQGANSYEQYF. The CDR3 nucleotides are TGTGCCAGCAGTAGTGGACAGGGGGCAAACTCCTACGAGCAGTACTTC.

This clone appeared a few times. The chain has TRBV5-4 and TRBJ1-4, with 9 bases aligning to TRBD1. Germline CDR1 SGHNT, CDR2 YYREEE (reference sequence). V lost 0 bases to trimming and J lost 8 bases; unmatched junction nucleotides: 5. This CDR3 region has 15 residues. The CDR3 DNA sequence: TGTGCCAGCAGCTTGGGGGGACAGGGCAAAGAAAAACTGTTTTTT. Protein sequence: CASSLGGQGKEKLFF.

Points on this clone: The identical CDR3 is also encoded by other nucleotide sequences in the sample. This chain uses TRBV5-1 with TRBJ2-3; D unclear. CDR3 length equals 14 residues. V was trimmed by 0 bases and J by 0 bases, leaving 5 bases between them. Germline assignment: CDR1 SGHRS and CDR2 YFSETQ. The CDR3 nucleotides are TGCGCCAGCAGCTTGGACGGAAGCACAGATACGCAGTATTTT. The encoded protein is CASSLDGSTDTQYF. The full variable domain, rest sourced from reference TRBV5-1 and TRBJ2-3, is KAGVTQTPRYLIKTRGQQVTLSCSPISGHRSVSWYQQTPGQGLQFLFEYFSETQRNKGNFPGRFSGRQFSNSRSEMNVSTLELGDSALYLCASSLDGSTDTQYFGPGTRLTVL.

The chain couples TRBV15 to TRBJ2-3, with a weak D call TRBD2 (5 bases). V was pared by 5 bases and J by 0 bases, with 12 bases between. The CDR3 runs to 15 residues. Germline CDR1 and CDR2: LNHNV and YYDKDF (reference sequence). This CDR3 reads CATSSPRRSTDTQYF. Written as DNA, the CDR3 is TGTGCCACCAGCTCCCCGAGGAGGAGCACAGATACGCAGTATTTT.

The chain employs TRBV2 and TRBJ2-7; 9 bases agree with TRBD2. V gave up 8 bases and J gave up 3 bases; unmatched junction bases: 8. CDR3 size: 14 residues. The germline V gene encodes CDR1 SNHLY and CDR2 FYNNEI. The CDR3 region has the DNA TGTGCCAGCTTGTTTATAGCGGGGGTCTACGAGCAGTACTTC. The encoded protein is CASLFIAGVYEQYF.

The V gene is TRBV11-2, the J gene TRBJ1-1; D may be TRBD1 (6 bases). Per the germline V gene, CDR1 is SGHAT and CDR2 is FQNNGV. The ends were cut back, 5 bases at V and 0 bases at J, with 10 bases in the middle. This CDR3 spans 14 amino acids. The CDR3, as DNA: TGTGCCAGCAGCAGGGGACAAATGAACACTGAAGCTTTCTTT. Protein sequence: CASSRGQMNTEAFF.

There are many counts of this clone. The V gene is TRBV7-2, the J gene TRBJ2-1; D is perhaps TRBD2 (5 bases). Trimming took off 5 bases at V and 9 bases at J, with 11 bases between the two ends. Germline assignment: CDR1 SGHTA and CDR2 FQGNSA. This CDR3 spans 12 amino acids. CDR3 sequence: CASSRLSAEQFF. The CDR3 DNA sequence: TGTGCCAGCAGCCGACTTAGCGCTGAGCAGTTCTTC.

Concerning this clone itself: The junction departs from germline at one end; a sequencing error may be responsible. DNA for the CDR3: TGTGTCTGGAGCCCTGATTGGACAGGCTATGGCTACACCTTC. Protein sequence: CVWSPDWTGYGYTF. The chain recombines TRBV30 with TRBJ1-2; 7 nucleotides align to TRBD1. CDR3 length equals 14 residues. In germline, CDR1 is GTSNPN, CDR2 SVGIG (reference sequence).